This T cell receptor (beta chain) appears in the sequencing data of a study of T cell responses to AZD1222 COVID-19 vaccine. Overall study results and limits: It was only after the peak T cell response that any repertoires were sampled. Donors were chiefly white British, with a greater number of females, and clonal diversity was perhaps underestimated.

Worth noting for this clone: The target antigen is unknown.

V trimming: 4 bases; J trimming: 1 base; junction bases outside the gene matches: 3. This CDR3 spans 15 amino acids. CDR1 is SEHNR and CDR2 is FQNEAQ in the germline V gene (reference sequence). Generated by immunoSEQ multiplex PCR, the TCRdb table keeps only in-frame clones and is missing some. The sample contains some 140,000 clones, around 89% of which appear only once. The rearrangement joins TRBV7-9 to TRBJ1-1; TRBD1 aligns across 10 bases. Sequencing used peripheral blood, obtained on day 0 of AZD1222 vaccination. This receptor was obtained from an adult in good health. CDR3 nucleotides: TGTGCCAGCAGCTCCAGGACAGGGGGGAACACTGAAGCTTTCTTT. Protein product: CASSSRTGGNTEAFF.